This T cell receptor beta chain appears in the sequencing data of a study of identical twins. The study's findings and limits: Model-predicted out-of-frame TCR alpha sharing fell below observed values in monozygotic twins. Some out-of-frame alpha sequences were shared by twins, and these showed excess low generation probability.

In TCRdb, the 5' RACE reads were re-called with MiXCR into one record per CDR3 protein. The sample contains under 1 million distinct CDR3 sequences, approximately 13% of which appear only once. The table lists this clonotype with a few counts. Its target is not known. The germline V gene encodes CDR1 MNHEY and CDR2 SVGEGT. The CDR3 sequence is 15 residues long. V was clipped by 7 bases and J by 1 base, with 15 bases between them. The sample was also linked to a second study, of yellow fever vaccine responses in identical twins. This second study notes: A vaccine T cell response that seemed partly convergent and partly personalized was reported in twins.

The chain joins TRBV6-2 or TRBV6-3 to TRBJ2-3, with D perhaps TRBD1 (6 bases). This receptor was obtained from a woman aged 18-29 years in good health. The sequenced sample was PBMCs. Written as DNA, the CDR3 is TGTGCCAGCAATGAGGTGAACAGGGGCACAGATACGCAGTATTTT. Its protein product is CASNEVNRGTDTQYF.